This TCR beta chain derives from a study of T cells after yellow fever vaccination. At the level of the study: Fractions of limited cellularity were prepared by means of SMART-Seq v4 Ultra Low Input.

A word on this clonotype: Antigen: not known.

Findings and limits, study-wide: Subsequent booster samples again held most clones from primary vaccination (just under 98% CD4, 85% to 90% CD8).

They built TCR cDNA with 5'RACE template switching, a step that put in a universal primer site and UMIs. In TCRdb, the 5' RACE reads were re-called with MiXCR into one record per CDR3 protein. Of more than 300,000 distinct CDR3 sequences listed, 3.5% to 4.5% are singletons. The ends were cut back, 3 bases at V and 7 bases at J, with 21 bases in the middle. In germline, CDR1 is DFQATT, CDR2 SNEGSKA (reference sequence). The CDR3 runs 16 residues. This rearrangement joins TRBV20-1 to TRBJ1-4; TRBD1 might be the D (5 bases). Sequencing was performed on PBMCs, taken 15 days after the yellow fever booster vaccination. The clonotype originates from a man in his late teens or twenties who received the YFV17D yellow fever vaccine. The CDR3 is CSARDMRQARGEKLFF. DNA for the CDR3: TGCAGTGCTAGGGACATGAGGCAGGCCCGGGGTGAAAAACTGTTTTTT.